These T cell receptor beta chains were read from a single sample in a study of blood T cell repertoires in COVID-19. Sequenced by immunoSEQ multiplex PCR; TCRdb stores in-frame clones only, minus some. The sample shows around 270,000 clones, about 89% of them seen only once. The source material was peripheral blood. Receptors were obtained from a man under 40 with acute or convalescent COVID-19. CDR3s include the opening cysteine and the closing phenylalanine or tryptophan. Each record gives: V gene, clone size, J gene, D gene, CDR3 protein, CDR3 DNA. D genes are given only for firm matches. Expanded clones are given a class, and other clones once, few, many or no size at all.

TRBV3-1/TRBV3-2	-	TRBJ1-3	-	CASSPPGRRAGNTIYF	TGTGCCAGCAGCCCCCCAGGCCGGCGCGCAGGAAACACCATATATTTT
TRBV3-1/TRBV3-2	-	TRBJ2-1	-	CASSSYLSSYNEQFF	TGTGCCAGCAGCTCTTACCTGAGCTCCTACAATGAGCAGTTCTTC
TRBV15	few	TRBJ1-2	-	CATSPPGTPVYGYTF	TGTGCCACCAGCCCCCCCGGGACACCCGTCTATGGCTACACCTTC
TRBV4-2	once	TRBJ2-1	-	CASSQGERVFAEQFF	TGTGCCAGCAGCCAAGGGGAGCGCGTTTTTGCTGAGCAGTTCTTC
TRBV6-5	-	TRBJ2-7	TRBD1	CASRGQGTRYEQYF	TGTGCCAGCAGGGGACAGGGGACCAGGTACGAGCAGTACTTC
TRBV18	-	TRBJ2-1	TRBD2	CASSPLQTSGRRSYNEQFF	TGTGCCAGCTCACCACTTCAGACTAGCGGGAGGAGGTCCTACAATGAGCAGTTCTTC
TRBV21-1	few	TRBJ1-2	-	CASSKPGVKDGYTF	TGTGCCAGCAGCAAACCGGGAGTGAAGGATGGCTACACCTTC
TRBV9	-	TRBJ2-7	-	CASSAHPTEEQYF	TGTGCCAGCAGCGCGCACCCGACAGAGGAGCAGTACTTC
TRBV9	-	TRBJ2-1	-	CASSVPGNEQFF	TGTGCCAGCAGCGTGCCGGGCAATGAGCAGTTCTTC
TRBV11-2	-	TRBJ2-2	-	CASSLRTAEGGELFF	TGTGCCAGCAGCTTAAGGACTGCCGAGGGCGGGGAGCTGTTTTTT
TRBV7-3	-	TRBJ1-1	-	CASSLEVGTEAFF	TGTGCCAGCAGCTTAGAGGTAGGCACTGAAGCTTTCTTT
TRBV21-1	once	TRBJ2-7	-	CASSNAGGPNEQYF	TGTGCCAGCAGCAATGCGGGAGGGCCAAACGAGCAGTACTTC
TRBV4-1	once	TRBJ1-1	-	CASSLIWQGSTEAFF	TGCGCCAGCAGCCTCATATGGCAGGGGAGCACTGAAGCTTTCTTT
TRBV27	-	TRBJ1-2	-	CASSYIGDYGYTF	TGTGCCAGCAGTTATATAGGGGACTATGGCTACACCTTC
TRBV4-2	-	TRBJ2-3	-	CASSRGGSPSSTDTQYF	TGTGCCAGCAGCCGAGGGGGATCACCATCTAGCACAGATACGCAGTATTTT
TRBV18	few	TRBJ2-1	TRBD2	CASSHAPGLAGRTTSYNEQFF	TGTGCCAGCTCGCACGCCCCTGGACTAGCGGGAAGGACCACTTCCTACAATGAGCAGTTCTTC
TRBV9	once	TRBJ2-2	TRBD2	CASSSGLAGLVGELFF	TGTGCCAGCAGCTCGGGACTAGCGGGACTCGTCGGGGAGCTGTTTTTT